Presented here are 28 T cell receptor beta chains from one specimen sequenced in a study of early T cells in non-severe SARS-CoV-2 infection. A single record per CDR3 protein comes from TCRdb applying MiXCR to the 5' RACE reads. The table records about 81,000 distinct CDR3 sequences, 5.5% to 7.5% of them present only once. The material sequenced was whole blood. The receptors derive from an adult who was a healthcare worker with PCR-confirmed SARS-CoV-2 infection or an uninfected control (not recorded which).

J is TRBJ2-3 and V is TRBV18; unclear D gene. Germline V lookup: CDR1 KGHSH, CDR2 LQKENI. The V gene lost 6 bases and the J gene lost 0 bases, with 19 bases spanning the gap. The CDR3 loop spans 17 amino acids. CDR3 residues: CASSTDAGLRSTDTQYF. The CDR3 DNA reads TGTGCCAGCTCTACTGACGCTGGCCTTCGTAGCACAGATACGCAGTATTTT.

This clonotype was counted at least ten times. The chain uses TRBV9 and TRBJ1-5; TRBD1 agrees at 7 bases. Per the germline V gene, CDR1 is SGDLS and CDR2 is YYNGEE. Trimming at V came to 0 bases and at J to 3 bases, leaving 6 bases not matched to a gene. This CDR3 is 16 amino acids long. The CDR3 loop reads CASSVAGGLDNQPQHF. CDR3 DNA: TGTGCCAGCAGCGTAGCAGGGGGGTTGGACAATCAGCCCCAGCATTTT.

This clonotype was seen ten or more times. The chain couples TRBV30 to TRBJ2-2; D unresolved. This CDR3 has 14 residues. Germline values: CDR1 GTSNPN, CDR2 SVGIG (reference sequence). Trimming took off 3 bases at V and 6 bases at J, with 14 bases between the two ends. In DNA form, the CDR3 reads TGTGCCTGGAGGGCCTCAGAGTTTTCCGGGGAGCTGTTTTTT. As protein: CAWRASEFSGELFF. The variable domain in full, completed from reference TRBV30 and TRBJ2-2, reads SQTIHQWPATLVQPVGSPLSLECTVEGTSNPNLYWYRQAAGRGLQLLFYSVGIGQISSEVPQNLSASRPQDRQFILSSKKLLLSDSGFYLCAWRASEFSGELFFGEGSRLTVL.

J is TRBJ2-7 and V is TRBV2; 8 bases agree with TRBD1. The CDR3 is 15 amino acids. Looked up from germline, CDR1 is SNHLY and CDR2 is FYNNEI. J lost 2 bases, V lost 4 bases, and 7 bases had no gene match. CDR3 DNA sequence: TGTGCCAGCAGTGTATTGGCAGGGGGCCCCTACGAGCAGTACTTC. It is translated as CASSVLAGGPYEQYF.

This chain uses TRBV7-2 with TRBJ2-2, with 8 nucleotides matching TRBD1. J was trimmed by 4 bases and V by 1 base; bases with no gene match: 2. CDR1 and CDR2 from the germline V gene are SGHTA and FQGNSA. This CDR3 has 15 residues. The CDR3 DNA follows: TGTGCCAGCAGCTTAGGGGACAGGATCACCGGGGAGCTGTTTTTT. This codes for CASSLGDRITGELFF.

This clonotype was seen at least ten times. The rearrangement joins TRBV7-6 to TRBJ1-1, with TRBD1 as a possible D gene (5 bases). V dropped 6 bases and J dropped 4 bases, with 9 bases sitting between them. CDR3 length: 12 residues. CDR1 SGHVS and CDR2 FNYEAQ come from the germline V gene. As DNA, the CDR3 is TGTGCCAGCAGGGGGGTTCGCACTGAAGCTTTCTTT. Encoded protein: CASRGVRTEAFF.

This clonotype was seen a few times. The rearrangement joins TRBV24-1 to TRBJ1-3; no firm D call. Trimming pared 0 bases from V and 7 bases from J, leaving 12 bases between. The CDR3 has 15 residues. Germline V gene data show CDR1 as KGHDR and CDR2 as SFDVKD. CDR3 nucleotides: TGTGCCACCAGTGATTTGCCCAGCCTGGCCAACACCATATATTTT. It specifies CATSDLPSLANTIYF.

Ten or more counts support this clonotype. V usage is TRBV18 and J usage is TRBJ1-1, with a tentative D call TRBD1 (5 bases). CDR1 is KGHSH, CDR2 LQKENI, per germline. The CDR3 runs to 17 residues. V lost 4 bases and J lost 2, with 20 bases in between. CDR3 in DNA: TGTGCCAGCTCACGGGCGGGGCCGCAGAAAGTTAACACTGAAGCTTTCTTT. This encodes CASSRAGPQKVNTEAFF. Full variable domain (remainder filled in from reference TRBV18 and TRBJ1-1): NAGVMQNPRHLVRRRGQEARLRCSPMKGHSHVYWYRQLPEEGLKFMVYLQKENIIDESGMPKERFSAEFPKEGPSILRIQQVVRGDSAAYFCASSRAGPQKVNTEAFFGQGTRLTVV.

The table lists this clonotype with many counts. The V call is TRBV11-2, the J call TRBJ2-7; 7 positions agree with TRBD1. Germline loops: CDR1 SGHAT, CDR2 FQNNGV. After removal of 5 bases from V and 3 bases from J, the junction contained 7 bases not matched to a gene. CDR3 size: 14 residues. The CDR3 reads CASSVPGTVYEQYF. The DNA for the CDR3 is TGTGCCAGCAGCGTCCCAGGGACAGTCTACGAGCAGTACTTC.

This clonotype has just a few counts. The gene calls are TRBV10-1 and TRBJ1-5; D uncertain. The V and J ends lost 6 bases and 4 bases respectively, with 10 bases between them. This CDR3 spans 13 amino acids. CDR1 and CDR2 from the germline V gene are WNHNN and SYGVQD (reference sequence). Here the CDR3 DNA reads TGCGCCAGCAGCCGAGTGGGTAATCAGCCCCAGCATTTT. Its protein product is CASSRVGNQPQHF.

The chain carries TRBV6-6 and TRBJ2-7; a possible D gene is TRBD1 (6 bases). Trimming cost V 5 bases and J 3 bases, with 11 bases left between them. CDR1 is MNHNY and CDR2 is SVGAGI in the germline V gene (reference sequence). CDR3 size: 13 residues. The CDR3 region has the DNA TGTGCCAGCAGTAGGACAGTTTTCTACGAGCAGTACTTC. Its translation is CASSRTVFYEQYF.

The V and J genes are TRBV7-9 and TRBJ2-3; 12 bases fit TRBD1. This CDR3 region has 17 residues. V lost 3 bases to trimming and J lost 2 bases; unmatched junction nucleotides: 6. Germline V gives CDR1 SEHNR, CDR2 FQNEAQ (reference sequence). The CDR3 DNA is TGTGCCAGCAGCTTCGGGACAGGGGGCACAAACACAGATACGCAGTATTTT. Translation gives CASSFGTGGTNTDTQYF.

This clonotype has ten or more counts. The chain employs TRBV29-1 and TRBJ1-5; D may be TRBD1 (6 bases). Trimming removed 4 bases at V and 6 bases at J, with 13 bases between. Germline-derived CDR1 and CDR2 are SQVTM and ANQGSEA. This CDR3 comprises 13 residues. The CDR3 DNA is TGCAGCGTTGCACCAGGGGCAGCTCAGCCCCAGCATTTT. Its protein product is CSVAPGAAQPQHF.

In this sample, this clonotype turned up a few times. The chain recombines TRBV11-2 with TRBJ2-5; the D gene is possibly TRBD1 (6 bases). Deletions cut 0 bases from V and 8 bases from J, with 13 bases between. The CDR3 loop spans 14 amino acids. Germline CDR1 reads SGHAT; CDR2 reads FQNNGV. The CDR3 region has the DNA TGTGCCAGCAGCTTAGAGGGGGCCCCCATTACCCAGTACTTC. It specifies CASSLEGAPITQYF.

This clonotype was counted only a few times. The chain is built from TRBV2 and TRBJ1-5; the match to TRBD1 covers 9 bases. The CDR3 is 14 residues long. Germline V gene data show CDR1 as SNHLY and CDR2 as FYNNEI. V shed 6 bases, J shed 6 bases, and the junction held 6 bases outside the gene matches. In DNA form, the CDR3 reads TGTGCCAGCAGCGGGGACAGGGTCGGTCAGCCCCAGCATTTT. Its translation: CASSGDRVGQPQHF.

This chain joins TRBV11-2 and TRBJ2-1; 9 positions agree with TRBD1. Germline trimming cut 6 bases from V and 2 bases from J; bases unmatched to any gene: 8. The CDR3 totals 16 residues. The V gene's germline CDR1 is SGHAT and CDR2 FQNNGV. Here the CDR3 reads CASRPTGTGTYNEQFF. The CDR3, as DNA: TGTGCCAGCAGACCGACCGGGACAGGGACCTACAATGAGCAGTTCTTC.

There are many counts of this clonotype. V and J are TRBV28 and TRBJ1-6; no definite D call. CDR1 is MDHEN, CDR2 SYDVKM, per germline. CDR3 length: 14 residues. Between the trimmed V and J ends, which lost 7 bases and 0 bases, there was a span of 7 bases. CDR3 sequence reads: CASKESSYNSPLHF. The CDR3 bases are TGTGCCAGCAAGGAGAGCTCCTATAATTCACCCCTCCACTTT.

This clonotype occurred many times. The chain is built from TRBV6-5 and TRBJ2-1, with D tentatively TRBD1 (6 bases). CDR3 length: 15 residues. Looked up from germline, CDR1 is MNHEY and CDR2 is SVGAGI. With 2 bases removed from V and 2 bases from J, the gap between germline ends came to 10 bases. CDR3 DNA sequence: TGTGCCAGCAGTTACACGGACAGCGCCTACAATGAGCAGTTCTTC. Its translation is CASSYTDSAYNEQFF.

This clonotype showed up many times. The chain couples TRBV14 to TRBJ2-1; the match to TRBD2 covers 8 bases. The V gene's germline CDR1 is SGHDN and CDR2 FVKESK. This CDR3 region has 15 residues. V trimming: 4 bases; J trimming: 5 bases; junction bases outside the gene matches: 7. This CDR3 reads CASSPYGTSHNEQFF. CDR3 in DNA: TGTGCCAGCAGCCCTTACGGGACTAGTCACAATGAGCAGTTCTTC.

This clonotype was counted ten times or more. In DNA form, the CDR3 reads TGCAGCGTTGGAGGGCGTTGGGACAGGGCCTACGAGCAGTACTTC. This codes for CSVGGRWDRAYEQYF. The chain carries TRBV29-1 and TRBJ2-7, with 9 bases fitting TRBD1. The CDR3 runs to 15 residues. V trimming: 4 bases; J trimming: 2 bases; junction bases outside the gene matches: 9. In germline, CDR1 is SQVTM, CDR2 ANQGSEA.

A few counts support this clonotype. V and J are TRBV7-6 and TRBJ2-5; D may be TRBD2 (6 bases). CDR1 SGHVS and CDR2 FNYEAQ come from the germline V gene. With 5 bases removed from V and 5 bases from J, the gap between germline ends came to 6 bases. CDR3 length: 11 residues. The CDR3 DNA reads as TGTGCCAGCAGCGGGGGGGAGACCCAGTACTTC. Protein sequence: CASSGGETQYF. Combining the CDR3 with reference TRBV7-6 and TRBJ2-5 gives the whole variable domain GAGVSQSPRYKVTKRGQDVALRCDPISGHVSLYWYRQALGQGPEFLTYFNYEAQQDKSGLPNDRFSAERPEGSISTLTIQRTEQRDSAMYRCASSGGETQYFGPGTRLLVL.

This clonotype was seen at least ten times. The chain joins TRBV20-1 to TRBJ1-5, with TRBD1 matching over 10 bases. The CDR3 spans 15 residues. The junction had 5 bases not matched to a gene; V was cut back by 0 bases and J by 6 bases. CDR1 is DFQATT, CDR2 SNEGSKA, per germline (reference sequence). CDR3 bases: TGCAGTGCTAGAGAGGACAGGGGGGGAGCTCAGCCCCAGCATTTT. This codes for CSAREDRGGAQPQHF.

The chain recombines TRBV10-1 with TRBJ2-5, with TRBD2 matching over 10 bases. V shed 3 bases and J 2 bases; nucleotides not matched to a gene: 6. The CDR3 is 16 amino acids. Germline V lookup: CDR1 WNHNN, CDR2 SYGVQD (reference sequence). The CDR3 region is CASSDSPSGGQETQYF. In DNA form, the CDR3 reads TGCGCCAGCAGTGATTCGCCTAGCGGGGGTCAAGAGACCCAGTACTTC.

In its sample, this clonotype was seen many times. The chain links TRBV29-1 to TRBJ2-5; D is uncertain. Germline-derived CDR1 and CDR2 are SQVTM and ANQGSEA. CDR3 length: 11 residues. V was cut by 7 bases and J by 5 bases, with 11 bases left in between. Here the CDR3 reads CSAPLGETQYF. CDR3 coding DNA: TGCAGCGCCCCCTTAGGGGAGACCCAGTACTTC.

This clonotype was counted ten times or more. This CDR3 is CASSSRDTQYF. The CDR3 DNA sequence: TGTGCCAGCAGCTCCCGGGATACGCAGTATTTT. The J gene is TRBJ2-3, the V gene TRBV7-9; D not certain. Germline values: CDR1 SEHNR, CDR2 FQNEAQ (reference sequence). V dropped 4 bases and J dropped 6 bases, with 5 bases sitting between them. CDR3 length: 11 residues.

The chain joins TRBV9 to TRBJ2-1; 10 bases line up with TRBD2. Germline CDR1 reads SGDLS; CDR2 reads YYNGEE. The CDR3 sequence is 16 residues long. V was pared by 0 bases and J by 10 bases, with 10 bases of the junction left unmatched. CDR3 loop: CASSVEIASGRGEQFF. In nucleotides, the CDR3 is TGTGCCAGCAGCGTAGAAATAGCTAGCGGGAGAGGCGAGCAGTTCTTC.

The CDR3 coding sequence is TGCGCCAGCAGCCAACGAGGGACAGGCTACGAGCAGTACTTC. This codes for CASSQRGTGYEQYF. This chain links TRBV4-3 with TRBJ2-7; 8 bases fit TRBD1. Looked up from germline, CDR1 is LGHNA and CDR2 is YSLEER. CDR3 size: 14 residues. Trimming cost V 2 bases and J 3 bases; bases outside gene matches: 3.

Many counts were recorded for this clonotype. This chain uses TRBV6-1 with TRBJ2-2; 7 bases agree with TRBD1. Looked up from germline, CDR1 is MNHNS and CDR2 is SASEGT. V shed 3 bases and J 3 bases; nucleotides not matched to a gene: 4. The CDR3 is 15 amino acids. DNA of the CDR3: TGTGCCAGCAGTGAGGGGGACAGTCACACCGGGGAGCTGTTTTTT. As protein: CASSEGDSHTGELFF.